Included here is one TCR beta chain sequence, with context. Data came from immunoSEQ multiplex PCR; TCRdb stores just in-frame clones and leaves some out. Of some 55,000 clones listed, roughly 83% were seen once; the top ten hold about 13%. The sample belongs to a study of OX40 agonist ivuxolimab in advanced cancers. Across the whole study: Eligibility admitted prior anti-PD-1, anti-PD-L1 or anti-CTLA-4 therapy; about 39% had some.

Here the sequenced sample was CD4+ or CD8+ T cells sorted from blood, taken in a trial of the OX40 agonist ivuxolimab. The receptor was isolated from an adult with an advanced solid tumor such as melanoma, head and neck, liver or kidney cancer.

CDR3 sequence reads: CASSLYSGDSYEQYF. Here the CDR3 DNA reads TGTGCCAGCAGCTTATATAGCGGGGATTCCTACGAGCAGTACTTC. This sequence joins TRBV5-8 and TRBJ2-7, with TRBD2 matching over 8 bases. V was pared by 2 bases and J by 1 base, with 5 bases of the junction left unmatched. This CDR3 has 15 residues. Germline V gene data show CDR1 as SGHTS and CDR2 as YDEGEE.